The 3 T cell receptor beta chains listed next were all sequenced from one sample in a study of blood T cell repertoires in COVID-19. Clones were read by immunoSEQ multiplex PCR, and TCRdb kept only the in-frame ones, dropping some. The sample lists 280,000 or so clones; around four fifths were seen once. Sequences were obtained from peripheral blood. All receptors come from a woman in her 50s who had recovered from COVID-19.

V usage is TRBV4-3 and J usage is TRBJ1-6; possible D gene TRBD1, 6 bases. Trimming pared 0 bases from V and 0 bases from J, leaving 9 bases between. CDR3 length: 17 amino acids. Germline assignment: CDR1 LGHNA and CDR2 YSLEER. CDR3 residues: CASSQERGGSYNSPLHF. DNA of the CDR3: TGCGCCAGCAGCCAAGAACGAGGGGGCTCCTATAATTCACCCCTCCACTTT.

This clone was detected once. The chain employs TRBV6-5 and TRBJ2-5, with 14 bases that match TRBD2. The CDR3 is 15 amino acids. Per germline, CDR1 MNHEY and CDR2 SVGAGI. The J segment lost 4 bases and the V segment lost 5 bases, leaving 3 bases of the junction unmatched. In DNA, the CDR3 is TGTGCCAGCAGTCCGGGACTAGCGGGAGTAGAGACCCAGTACTTC. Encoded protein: CASSPGLAGVETQYF.

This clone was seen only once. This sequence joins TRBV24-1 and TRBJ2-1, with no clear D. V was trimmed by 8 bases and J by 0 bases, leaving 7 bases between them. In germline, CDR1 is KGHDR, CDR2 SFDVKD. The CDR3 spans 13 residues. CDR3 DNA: TGTGCCACCAAGTCGAGCTCCTACAATGAGCAGTTCTTC. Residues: CATKSSSYNEQFF.